This TCR beta chain comes out of a study of blood T cells in healthy people across ages. The CDR3 is 14 residues long. Germline V gene sequence: CDR1 SGDLS, CDR2 YYNGEE. V gave up 2 bases and J gave up 5 bases; unmatched junction bases: 4. With a J-beta primer mix and a sample-barcoded 5' primer, a second PCR ran about 7 to 12 cycles. In TCRdb, the 5' RACE reads were re-called with MiXCR into one record per CDR3 protein. The repertoire has 380,000 or so distinct CDR3 sequences, approximately 47% of them found once; the top ten carry around 49%. Sequenced sample: blood. The clonotype comes from a man aged 60 to 69 in good health. This sequence joins TRBV9 and TRBJ2-1; 7 bases match TRBD2. The CDR3, as DNA: TGTGCCAGCAGCGTTAGGACTAGTGACAATGAGCAGTTCTTC. Amino acids: CASSVRTSDNEQFF.